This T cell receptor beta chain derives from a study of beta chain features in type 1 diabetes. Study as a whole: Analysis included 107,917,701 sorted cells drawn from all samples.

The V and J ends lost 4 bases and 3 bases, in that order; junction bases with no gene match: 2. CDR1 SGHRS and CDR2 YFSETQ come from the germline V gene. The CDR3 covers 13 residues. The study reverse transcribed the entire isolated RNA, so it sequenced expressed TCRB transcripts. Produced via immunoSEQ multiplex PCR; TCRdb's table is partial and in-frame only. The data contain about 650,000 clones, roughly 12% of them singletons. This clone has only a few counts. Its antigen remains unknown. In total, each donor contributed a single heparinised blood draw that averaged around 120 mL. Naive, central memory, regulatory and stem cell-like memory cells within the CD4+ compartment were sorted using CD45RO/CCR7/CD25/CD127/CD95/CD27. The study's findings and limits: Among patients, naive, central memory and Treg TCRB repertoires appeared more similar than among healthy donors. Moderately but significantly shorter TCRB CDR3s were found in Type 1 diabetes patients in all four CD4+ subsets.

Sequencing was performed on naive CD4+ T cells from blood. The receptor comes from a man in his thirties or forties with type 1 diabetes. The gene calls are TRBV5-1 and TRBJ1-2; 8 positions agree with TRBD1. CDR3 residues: CASSPGQDYGYTF. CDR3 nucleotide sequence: TGCGCCAGCAGCCCGGGACAGGACTATGGCTACACCTTC.